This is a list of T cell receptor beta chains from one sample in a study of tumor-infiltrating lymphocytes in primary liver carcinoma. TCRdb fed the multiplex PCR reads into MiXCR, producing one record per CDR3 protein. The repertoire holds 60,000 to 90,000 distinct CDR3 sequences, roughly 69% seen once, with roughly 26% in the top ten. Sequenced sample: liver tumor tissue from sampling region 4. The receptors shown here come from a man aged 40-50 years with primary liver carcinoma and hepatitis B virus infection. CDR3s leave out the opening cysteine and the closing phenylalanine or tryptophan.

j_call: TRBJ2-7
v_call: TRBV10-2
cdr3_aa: ASSLAGANYGQY

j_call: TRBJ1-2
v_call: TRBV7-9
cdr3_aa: ASSTQGALFSYT

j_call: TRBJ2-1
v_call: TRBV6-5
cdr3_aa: ASKLSSYNEQF

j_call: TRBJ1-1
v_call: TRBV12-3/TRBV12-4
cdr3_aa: ASSLLSLGEAF

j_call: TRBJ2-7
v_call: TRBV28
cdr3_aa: ASNENFYEQY

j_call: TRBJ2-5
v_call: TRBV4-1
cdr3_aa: ASSQDPSRVRSQETQY

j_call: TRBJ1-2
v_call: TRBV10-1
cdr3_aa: VSSELRDYGYT

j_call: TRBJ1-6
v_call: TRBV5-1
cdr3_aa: ASSLGQEAGSPLH

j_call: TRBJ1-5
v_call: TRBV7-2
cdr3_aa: GSSFSRGPDQPQH

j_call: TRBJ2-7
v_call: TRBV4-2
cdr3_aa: ASSQDLGSINEQY

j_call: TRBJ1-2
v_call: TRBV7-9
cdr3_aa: ASSLDDPAHRTYGYT

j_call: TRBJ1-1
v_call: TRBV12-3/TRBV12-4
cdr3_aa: AGSQGRTTEAF

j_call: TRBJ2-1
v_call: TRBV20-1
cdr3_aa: SAPSSSYNEQF

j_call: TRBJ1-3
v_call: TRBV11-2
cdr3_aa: APAQGAGNTMY

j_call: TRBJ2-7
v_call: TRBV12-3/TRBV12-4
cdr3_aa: ASSTDRGLYEQY

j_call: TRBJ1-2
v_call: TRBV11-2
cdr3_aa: AGSLVQGFYDYT

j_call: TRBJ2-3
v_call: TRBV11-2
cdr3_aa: ASSEGRSGGTDAQY